The next 13 T cell receptor beta chains were all read from a single sample in a study of blood T cell repertoires in COVID-19. Only in-frame clones appear in the TCRdb table, and some are missing; sequencing was by immunoSEQ multiplex PCR. The table has more than 150,000 clones, under 85% seen once; the top ten hold approximately 7%. The sequenced sample was peripheral blood. Source of these receptors: a human donor in a cohort sampled during active COVID-19.

This clone was detected a few times. The chain links TRBV11-2 to TRBJ2-3, with D unclear. The CDR3 is made up of 12 amino acids. The germline CDR1 and CDR2 sequences are SGHAT and FQNNGV. V lost 3 bases and J lost 2, with 3 bases in between. For the CDR3, the DNA is TGTGCCAGCAGCTTTAACACAGATACGCAGTATTTT. Translating gives CASSFNTDTQYF.

This clone was seen more than once but under ten times. The chain carries TRBV20-1 and TRBJ1-2; D perhaps matches TRBD1 (6 bases). The germline V gene encodes CDR1 DFQATT and CDR2 SNEGSKA (reference sequence). The ends were cut back, 3 bases at V and 3 bases at J, with 8 bases in the middle. The CDR3 covers 12 residues. CDR3 sequence reads: CSASPGDYGYTF. DNA for the CDR3: TGCAGTGCTAGTCCAGGGGACTATGGCTACACCTTC.

The rearrangement uses TRBV27 and TRBJ2-5, with a possible D match to TRBD1 (6 bases). This CDR3 region has 14 residues. V shed 7 bases and J shed 7 bases, with 19 bases lying between them. Germline values: CDR1 MNHEY, CDR2 SMNVEV (reference sequence). The CDR3 sequence: CASKFSPGQSTQYF. The CDR3 bases are TGTGCCAGCAAGTTTAGTCCGGGACAATCGACCCAGTACTTC.

The V and J genes are TRBV7-9 and TRBJ2-1; possibly TRBD2 for D (6 bases). The CDR3 is 15 amino acids. Trimming shortened V by 6 bases and J by 4 bases, and 16 bases separated the two germline ends. CDR1 SEHNR and CDR2 FQNEAQ come from the germline V gene (reference sequence). The CDR3 is CASSTGTASYNEQFF. The DNA for the CDR3 is TGTGCCAGCAGTACCGGGACTGCCTCGTACAATGAGCAGTTCTTC.

This clone was detected only once. CDR3 protein: CASSADSHYGYTF. The CDR3 region has the DNA TGTGCCAGCAGCGCCGACAGTCACTATGGCTACACCTTC. The chain joins TRBV9 to TRBJ1-2; maybe TRBD1 (5 bases). CDR3 length: 13 amino acids. Germline-derived CDR1 and CDR2 are SGDLS and YYNGEE. The V end was cut by 3 bases, the J end by 3 bases, with 9 bases between.

The count of this clone is one. V gene TRBV6-5 combines with J gene TRBJ1-2; tentatively, D is TRBD1 (6 bases). Germline-derived CDR1 and CDR2 are MNHEY and SVGAGI. The V end lost 6 bases, the J end lost 1 base, and 15 bases lay between the germline ends. The CDR3 spans 15 residues. CDR3 coding DNA: TGTGCCAGCAGGACAGATCCGGACAGTAACTATGGCTACACCTTC. It is translated as CASRTDPDSNYGYTF.

This clone was detected only a few times. The chain carries TRBV10-2 and TRBJ2-7, with D possibly being TRBD2 (6 bases). CDR1 WSHSY and CDR2 SAAADI come from the germline V gene. Trimming stripped 8 bases from V and 3 bases from J, with 17 bases between. This CDR3 contains 14 residues. Here the CDR3 DNA reads TGCGCCAGCTCAGTGGGGGGACTGAGCTACGAGCAGTACTTC. This encodes CASSVGGLSYEQYF.

This CDR3 is CSVEVLRDRGPRAYGYTF. The CDR3 DNA is TGCAGCGTTGAAGTTCTCCGGGACAGGGGGCCCCGGGCATATGGCTACACCTTC. The chain recombines TRBV29-1 with TRBJ1-2; 12 bases are shared with TRBD1. The CDR3 has 18 amino acids. V lost 1 base to trimming and J lost 5 bases; unmatched junction nucleotides: 14. The germline CDR1 and CDR2 sequences are SQVTM and ANQGSEA.

The chain uses TRBV7-9 and TRBJ1-2, with D tentatively TRBD1 (5 bases). Germline CDR1 and CDR2: SEHNR and FQNEAQ (reference sequence). The CDR3 has 14 residues. V lost 2 bases and J 8 bases, leaving 15 bases between the germline ends. The CDR3 here is CASSLSDTGGGYTF. The CDR3 DNA sequence: TGTGCCAGCAGCTTATCGGACACGGGCGGAGGCTACACCTTC.

The rearrangement uses TRBV7-2 and TRBJ2-7; the match to TRBD1 covers 10 bases. Unmatched junction bases numbered 8, after V lost 4 bases and J lost 5 bases. The CDR3 sequence is 15 residues long. The germline V gene encodes CDR1 SGHTA and CDR2 FQGNSA. Written as DNA, the CDR3 is TGTGCCAGCAGCTCCTGGACAGGGGGATTCGACGAGCAGTACTTC. As protein: CASSSWTGGFDEQYF.

The gene calls are TRBV7-9 and TRBJ2-7, with D hard to call. CDR3 length: 12 amino acids. Trimming left V 0 bases short and J 6 bases short, with 6 bases between. Germline V lookup: CDR1 SEHNR, CDR2 FQNEAQ (reference sequence). CDR3 residues: CASSLASSEQYF. CDR3 DNA sequence: TGTGCCAGCAGCTTAGCGTCTTCCGAGCAGTACTTC.

The chain links TRBV7-2 to TRBJ1-5; 7 nucleotides align to TRBD1. CDR3 size: 15 residues. After removal of 4 bases from V and 8 bases from J, the junction contained 11 bases not matched to a gene. CDR1 SGHTA and CDR2 FQGNSA come from the germline V gene. In DNA, the CDR3 is TGTGCCAGCAGCTCATCACAGGGGCCGGGAAAGCCCCAGCATTTT. It encodes CASSSSQGPGKPQHF.

V is TRBV11-2 and J is TRBJ2-1, with D tentatively TRBD2 (5 bases). V was cut by 4 bases and J by 6 bases, with 16 bases left in between. CDR3 length: 15 residues. From germline, CDR1 is SGHAT and CDR2 FQNNGV. CDR3 DNA sequence: TGTGCCAGCAGCTCAGCCGGGATAGTGGGCAATGAGCAGTTCTTC. Residues: CASSSAGIVGNEQFF.